A selection of T cell receptor beta chains follows, all from one sample in a study of blood T cell repertoires in COVID-19. Measured with immunoSEQ multiplex PCR; TCRdb has only the in-frame clones, and not every one. The table lists approximately 150,000 clones, roughly 88% of them singletons. Material: PBMCs or T cells enriched from blood (not recorded which). The receptors derive from a man aged 45-60 years who had recovered from COVID-19. Both conserved end residues are part of each CDR3. The D gene is left open where the match is weak. For some rows the clone size is stated as once, few or many, or as a class when expanded; others skip it.

j_call v_call d_call clone_size cdr3_aa cdr3_nt
TRBJ1-1 TRBV27 TRBD1 once CASSMDRGMNTEAFF TGTGCCAGCAGTATGGACAGGGGAATGAACACTGAAGCTTTCTTT
TRBJ2-7 TRBV12-3/TRBV12-4 TRBD1 NA CASNSGQTYEQYF TGTGCCAGCAACTCGGGACAGACCTACGAGCAGTACTTC
TRBJ1-5 TRBV6-1 NA NA CASTQGTDSNQPQHF TGTGCCAGCACCCAGGGAACCGATAGCAATCAGCCCCAGCATTTT
TRBJ2-7 TRBV29-1 NA NA CSAVTRAYSYEQYF TGCAGCGCAGTAACTAGAGCTTACTCCTACGAGCAGTACTTC
TRBJ2-7 TRBV14 TRBD1 NA CASSQWGQGSYEQYF TGTGCCAGCAGCCAGTGGGGACAGGGCTCCTACGAGCAGTACTTC
TRBJ1-6 TRBV5-6 NA NA CASSSNGQHSPLHF TGTGCCAGCAGCTCGAACGGACAGCACTCACCCCTCCACTTT
TRBJ1-1 TRBV27 NA NA CASRPLRDGNTEAFF TGTGCCAGCAGACCGTTACGCGATGGGAACACTGAAGCTTTCTTT
TRBJ1-2 TRBV5-4 NA NA CASSLAANYGYTF TGTGCCAGCAGCTTGGCAGCTAACTATGGCTACACCTTC
TRBJ1-1 TRBV6-5 TRBD1 NA CASRETGSVEAFF TGTGCCAGCAGAGAGACAGGGTCGGTTGAAGCTTTCTTT
TRBJ1-1 TRBV6-5 NA NA CAYGAGVSYTEAFF TGTGCCTACGGGGCAGGGGTTAGTTACACTGAAGCTTTCTTT
TRBJ2-7 TRBV5-1 TRBD1 NA CASRASTGSRYEQYF TGCGCCAGCCGCGCCTCGACAGGGTCTCGGTACGAGCAGTACTTC
TRBJ2-3 TRBV3-1/TRBV3-2 NA NA CASSHGGGGGPQIGTDTQYF TGTGCCAGCAGCCACGGTGGAGGGGGGGGGCCCCAAATCGGCACAGATACGCAGTATTTT
TRBJ1-2 TRBV11-2 NA NA CASTQGGASHGYTF TGTGCCAGCACCCAAGGGGGGGCAAGTCATGGCTACACCTTC
TRBJ2-5 TRBV27 TRBD2 NA CASSSLGAGEETQYF TGTGCCAGCAGTTCCCTCGGGGCGGGGGAGGAGACCCAGTACTTC
TRBJ1-2 TRBV6-5 TRBD1 NA CASSPSGQGNYGYTF TGTGCCAGCAGTCCTTCGGGACAGGGGAACTATGGCTACACCTTC
TRBJ1-3 TRBV5-4 NA NA CASSHRDSLSGNTIYF TGTGCCAGCAGCCACCGGGACTCCCTATCTGGAAACACCATATATTTT
TRBJ2-1 TRBV3-1/TRBV3-2 TRBD2 NA CASSRNVLADHLGEQFF TGTGCCAGCAGCAGGAATGTACTAGCGGATCACTTGGGAGAGCAGTTCTTC
TRBJ2-7 TRBV27 TRBD1 NA CASSLSVDRSYEQYF TGTGCCAGCAGTTTATCAGTGGACAGGTCCTACGAGCAGTACTTC
TRBJ1-5 TRBV2 NA NA CASSDLSGNQPQHF TGTGCCAGCAGTGACTTGTCAGGTAATCAGCCCCAGCATTTT
TRBJ1-2 TRBV9 NA NA CASSVDPGGGYTF TGTGCCAGCAGCGTAGATCCCGGGGGTGGCTACACCTTC
TRBJ1-5 TRBV15 TRBD1 NA CATSRDLPGGGQPQHF TGTGCCACCAGCAGAGATCTACCAGGGGGCGGTCAGCCCCAGCATTTT
TRBJ1-5 TRBV19 NA few CASRTQGAGYSNQPQHF TGTGCCAGTAGAACCCAGGGTGCGGGGTATAGCAATCAGCCCCAGCATTTT
TRBJ1-4 TRBV4-1 TRBD1 NA CASSQDLFQRDRENEKLFF TGCGCCAGCAGCCAAGATCTCTTTCAACGGGACAGGGAGAATGAAAAACTGTTTTTT
TRBJ2-1 TRBV6-1 NA NA CASSESAYNEQFF TGTGCCAGCAGTGAATCGGCCTACAATGAGCAGTTCTTC
TRBJ1-1 TRBV20-1 NA NA CSASLDTEAFF TGCAGTGCTAGTCTCGACACTGAAGCTTTCTTT
TRBJ1-6 TRBV6-5 NA once CASLSRQGSSPLHF TGTGCCAGCCTCTCCCGGCAGGGAAGTTCACCCCTCCACTTT
TRBJ2-7 TRBV1 NA NA CTSSRSGVYEQYF TGCACCAGCAGCCGATCCGGGGTCTACGAGCAGTACTTC
TRBJ1-2 TRBV6-5 TRBD1 NA CASSSDRGRDGYTF TGTGCCAGCAGTTCGGACAGGGGGCGGGATGGCTACACCTTC
TRBJ2-5 TRBV5-1 TRBD1 NA CASSLGQGAGEETQYF TGCGCCAGCAGCTTAGGACAGGGGGCGGGCGAAGAGACCCAGTACTTC
TRBJ2-6 TRBV7-3 TRBD1 NA CASSPRAGGITGANVLTF TGTGCCAGCAGCCCAAGAGCAGGGGGTATCACTGGGGCCAACGTCCTGACTTTC
TRBJ2-5 TRBV6-5 NA NA CASSYSAVRRETQYF TGTGCCAGCAGTTACTCCGCCGTTCGTCGGGAGACCCAGTACTTC
TRBJ1-6 TRBV5-4 TRBD1 NA CASSGSGQGFSPLHF TGTGCCAGCAGCGGCTCGGGACAGGGGTTTTCACCCCTCCACTTT
TRBJ1-1 TRBV19 NA NA CASSMGGRNTEAFF TGTGCCAGTAGTATGGGGGGGAGGAACACTGAAGCTTTCTTT
TRBJ2-3 TRBV14 NA once CASSLRDLPDTQYF TGTGCCAGCAGCCTTCGGGATTTACCAGATACGCAGTATTTT
TRBJ1-4 TRBV2 NA NA CASSFERGVNEKLFF TGTGCCAGCAGTTTCGAACGGGGGGTTAATGAAAAACTGTTTTTT
TRBJ1-5 TRBV18 NA NA CASSLTDSNQPQHF TGTGCCAGCTCACTTACAGATAGCAATCAGCCCCAGCATTTT
TRBJ2-3 TRBV5-1 TRBD1 NA CASTGTGTDTQYF TGCGCCAGCACCGGGACAGGCACAGATACGCAGTATTTT
TRBJ1-2 TRBV7-6 NA NA CASSSGATGVYGYTF TGTGCCAGCAGCTCGGGAGCCACCGGCGTGTATGGCTACACCTTC
TRBJ1-2 TRBV18 TRBD1 NA CASSPPDRDYGYTF TGTGCCAGCTCACCACCGGACAGGGACTATGGCTACACCTTC
TRBJ1-5 TRBV27 NA NA CASSLYRQSNQPQHF TGTGCCAGCAGTTTATACCGACAGTCCAATCAGCCCCAGCATTTT
TRBJ2-7 TRBV19 TRBD1 NA CASSIGTGGYEQYF TGTGCCAGTAGTATCGGGACAGGAGGTTACGAGCAGTACTTC